Detailed here is one T cell receptor beta chain. The sample is drawn from a study of blood T cell repertoires in COVID-19. CDR1 and CDR2 from the germline V gene are SGHNT and YYREEE (reference sequence). This CDR3 is 13 amino acids long. V lost 1 base to trimming and J lost 5 bases, with 8 bases between them. In the study's own analysis: The authors estimated nucleated cell counts from reference gene primer amplification. Clones were sequenced by immunoSEQ multiplex PCR, and TCRdb holds only the in-frame ones, with some missing. That table is the source of V, J and clone size, and D and trimming were worked out from the DNA. The repertoire holds around 72,000 clones, with approximately 91% as singletons.

Sequenced: peripheral blood. This TCR derives from a man aged 50 to 59 with acute or convalescent COVID-19. The chain combines TRBV5-4 with TRBJ2-3, with D perhaps matching TRBD1 (6 bases). The DNA for the CDR3 is TGTGCCAGCAGCTTGAAGGGGGAAGATACGCAGTATTTT. Residues: CASSLKGEDTQYF.